The rows below give T cell receptor beta chains drawn from one sample of a study of T cells after yellow fever vaccination. One entry per CDR3 protein results from TCRdb running MiXCR on the 5' RACE reads. The data contain hundreds of thousands of distinct CDR3 sequences, around 9.3% of them seen just once; the ten biggest clones take up over 3%. The sample in question was CD4+ T cells sorted from PBMCs, obtained 5 days after the yellow fever booster vaccination. The receptors were gathered from a man in his late teens or twenties who received the YFV17D yellow fever vaccine. Each CDR3 is given with its conserved first and last residue. A D gene is named only where the DNA matches it firmly. Only part of the rows carry a size: once, few, many, or a class if the clone is expanded.

length: 14
size: few
D: TRBD2
J: TRBJ2-1
V: TRBV25-1
CDR3: CATRGASGAHEQFF
DNA: TGTGCCACCAGGGGGGCTAGCGGGGCGCATGAGCAGTTCTTC

length: 16
size: few
D: TRBD1
J: TRBJ2-5
V: TRBV5-1
CDR3: CASSLDHRGPQETQYF
DNA: TGCGCCAGCAGCTTGGACCACAGGGGGCCGCAAGAGACCCAGTACTTC

length: 13
size: .
D: .
J: TRBJ2-2
V: TRBV20-1
CDR3: CSASFSGTGELFF
DNA: TGCAGTGCTAGTTTCTCTGGGACCGGGGAGCTGTTTTTT

length: 14
size: few
D: TRBD1
J: TRBJ2-7
V: TRBV7-2
CDR3: CASSLDRGSLEQYF
DNA: TGTGCCAGCAGCCTGGACAGGGGCTCTCTCGAGCAGTACTTC

length: 14
size: many
D: TRBD1
J: TRBJ1-1
V: TRBV7-3
CDR3: CASSLTGVSTEAFF
DNA: TGTGCCAGCAGCCTGACAGGGGTGAGCACTGAAGCTTTCTTT

length: 15
size: .
D: TRBD2
J: TRBJ2-2
V: TRBV5-1
CDR3: CASSAGTSGDGELFF
DNA: TGCGCCAGCAGCGCCGGGACTAGCGGGGACGGGGAGCTGTTTTTT

length: 15
size: few
D: TRBD1
J: TRBJ1-3
V: TRBV6-5
CDR3: CASRGDGTVRNTIYF
DNA: TGTGCCAGCAGGGGGGACGGGACAGTCCGAAACACCATATATTTT

length: 16
size: .
D: TRBD1
J: TRBJ2-7
V: TRBV5-4
CDR3: CASSRQGAVGAYEQYF
DNA: TGTGCCAGCAGCCGACAGGGGGCTGTCGGCGCCTACGAGCAGTACTTC

length: 15
size: few
D: .
J: TRBJ2-1
V: TRBV24-1
CDR3: CATSPAWGGLNEQFF
DNA: TGTGCCACCAGCCCCGCTTGGGGGGGCCTTAATGAGCAGTTCTTC

length: 12
size: many
D: .
J: TRBJ2-2
V: TRBV5-6
CDR3: CASSRGTGELFF
DNA: TGTGCCAGCAGCCGAGGAACCGGGGAGCTGTTTTTT

length: 11
size: .
D: .
J: TRBJ2-3
V: TRBV10-3
CDR3: CAITSTDTQYF
DNA: TGTGCCATCACAAGCACAGATACGCAGTATTTT

length: 14
size: .
D: .
J: TRBJ1-3
V: TRBV7-8
CDR3: CASSLVPSGNTIYF
DNA: TGTGCCAGCAGCTTAGTCCCCAGTGGAAACACCATATATTTT

length: 15
size: few
D: TRBD2
J: TRBJ2-1
V: TRBV7-9
CDR3: CASSASGGFGNEQFF
DNA: TGTGCCAGCAGCGCGAGCGGGGGCTTTGGCAATGAGCAGTTCTTC

length: 14
size: few
D: TRBD1
J: TRBJ2-1
V: TRBV6-4
CDR3: CASSIQGANNEQFF
DNA: TGTGCCAGCAGTATACAGGGGGCCAACAATGAGCAGTTCTTC

length: 11
size: .
D: .
J: TRBJ1-6
V: TRBV20-1
CDR3: CSARTEGTLHF
DNA: TGCAGTGCTAGAACAGAGGGAACCCTCCACTTT

length: 14
size: many
D: .
J: TRBJ2-2
V: TRBV6-2/TRBV6-3
CDR3: CASRYHENTGELFF
DNA: TGTGCCAGCCGGTACCATGAGAACACCGGGGAGCTGTTTTTT

length: 13
size: .
D: .
J: TRBJ2-5
V: TRBV7-8
CDR3: CASSPPISGAQYF
DNA: TGTGCCAGCAGCCCCCCAATTTCTGGGGCCCAGTACTTC

length: 13
size: few
D: .
J: TRBJ2-3
V: TRBV4-1
CDR3: CASSLGTSGTQYF
DNA: TGCGCCAGCAGCCTCGGGACCTCCGGTACGCAGTATTTT

length: 11
size: few
D: .
J: TRBJ1-2
V: TRBV6-2/TRBV6-3
CDR3: CASSLLYGYTF
DNA: TGTGCCAGCAGTCTCCTCTATGGCTACACCTTC

length: 18
size: few
D: .
J: TRBJ1-5
V: TRBV23-1
CDR3: CASSQSAPGGGVGQPQHF
DNA: TGCGCCAGCAGTCAATCCGCACCGGGCGGCGGGGTCGGTCAGCCCCAGCATTTT

length: 15
size: few
D: .
J: TRBJ1-6
V: TRBV5-4
CDR3: CASSLAEGWDSPLHF
DNA: TGTGCCAGCAGCTTGGCTGAGGGCTGGGATTCACCCCTCCACTTT

length: 13
size: few
D: .
J: TRBJ1-2
V: TRBV28
CDR3: CASLPGANYGYTF
DNA: TGTGCCAGCCTACCGGGGGCGAACTATGGCTACACCTTC

length: 17
size: few
D: .
J: TRBJ1-2
V: TRBV4-2
CDR3: CASSQTQGEVTYYGYTF
DNA: TGTGCCAGCAGCCAGACCCAGGGAGAGGTCACCTACTATGGCTACACCTTC

length: 12
size: few
D: .
J: TRBJ1-5
V: TRBV28
CDR3: CASTEGNQPQHF
DNA: TGTGCCAGCACCGAGGGCAATCAGCCCCAGCATTTT

length: 17
size: .
D: TRBD1
J: TRBJ2-2
V: TRBV3-1
CDR3: CASSQLGGRGRSGELFF
DNA: TGTGCCAGCAGCCAACTCGGGGGCAGGGGGCGTAGCGGGGAGCTGTTTTTT

length: 15
size: few
D: .
J: TRBJ1-5
V: TRBV29-1
CDR3: CSVAVGSYSNQPQHF
DNA: TGCAGCGTTGCCGTGGGTTCTTATAGCAATCAGCCCCAGCATTTT

length: 14
size: .
D: TRBD1
J: TRBJ1-4
V: TRBV20-1
CDR3: CSAKVTGGVEKLFF
DNA: TGCAGTGCTAAGGTGACAGGGGGCGTTGAAAAACTGTTTTTT

length: 15
size: .
D: .
J: TRBJ2-5
V: TRBV12-3/TRBV12-4
CDR3: CASSLTEKYQETQYF
DNA: TGTGCCAGCAGTTTAACAGAAAAGTACCAAGAGACCCAGTACTTC

length: 12
size: few
D: .
J: TRBJ1-1
V: TRBV6-5
CDR3: CASRFPGTEAFF
DNA: TGTGCCAGCAGGTTCCCTGGCACTGAAGCTTTCTTT

length: 14
size: .
D: .
J: TRBJ2-1
V: TRBV7-2
CDR3: CASSLRDFEGEQFF
DNA: TGTGCCAGCAGCTTACGCGACTTTGAGGGGGAGCAGTTCTTC

length: 16
size: few
D: .
J: TRBJ1-4
V: TRBV5-1
CDR3: CASSLNPRGRNEKLFF
DNA: TGCGCCAGCAGCTTGAACCCCAGGGGACGTAATGAAAAACTGTTTTTT